A single sample is the source of the 31 T cell receptor beta chains below, sequenced in a study of identical twins. Via MiXCR, TCRdb re-called the 5' RACE reads, giving one row per CDR3 protein. The sample holds hundreds of thousands of distinct CDR3 sequences; 9% to 15% are singletons and the top ten take roughly 1.6%. Separately, the same data were catalogued under a study of yellow fever vaccine responses in identical twins.

The sample was PBMCs. These receptors originate from a woman under 30 in good health.

This clonotype came up many times. The chain uses TRBV10-3 and TRBJ1-1, with D unclear. This CDR3 is built from 15 residues. V lost 0 bases and J lost 1, with 9 bases in between. CDR1 and CDR2 (germline): ENHRY, SYGVKD. CDR3 sequence reads: CAISESGQSNTEAFF. CDR3 sequence (DNA): TGTGCCATCAGTGAGTCGGGCCAGTCGAACACTGAAGCTTTCTTT.

V is TRBV20-1 and J is TRBJ1-1, with D unclear. The germline gives CDR1 DFQATT, CDR2 SNEGSKA (reference sequence). This CDR3 has 14 amino acids. The V end was cut by 3 bases, the J end by 1 base, with 12 bases between. CDR3 sequence: CSASGRLRNTEAFF. CDR3 sequence (DNA): TGCAGTGCTAGCGGTCGGCTAAGGAACACTGAAGCTTTCTTT.

This clonotype was seen once. The CDR3 is CASVNSGRGQVYEQYV. The CDR3 region has the DNA TGTGCCAGCGTTAATTCCGGGAGGGGCCAAGTCTACGAGCAGTACGTC. This chain joins TRBV13 and TRBJ2-7; 8 nucleotides line up with TRBD2. V lost 8 bases to trimming and J lost 3 bases; unmatched junction nucleotides: 15. Germline CDR1 PRHDT, CDR2 FYEKMQ (reference sequence). CDR3 length: 16 amino acids.

This clonotype appeared a few times. V usage is TRBV28 and J usage is TRBJ1-3; D is unclear. Between the trimmed V and J ends, which lost 4 bases and 3 bases, there was a span of 7 bases. The CDR3 spans 13 residues. Germline V gene sequence: CDR1 MDHEN, CDR2 SYDVKM. This CDR3 reads CASSSPFGNTIYF. The CDR3 coding sequence is TGTGCCAGCAGTTCTCCTTTTGGAAACACCATATATTTT.

This clonotype was counted a few times. In DNA form, the CDR3 reads TGCGCCAGCAGCCAAGATTCGCGGGGGAATAACTATGGCTACACCTTC. This translates into CASSQDSRGNNYGYTF. V and J are TRBV4-1 and TRBJ1-2; possibly TRBD1 for D (5 bases). The CDR3 extends over 16 amino acids. CDR1 is MGHRA and CDR2 is YSYEKL in the germline V gene. V was pared by 0 bases and J by 1 base, with 12 bases between.

The chain is built from TRBV27 and TRBJ2-4, with D unclear. Trimming took off 4 bases at V and 0 bases at J, with 13 bases between the two ends. CDR3 size: 16 residues. From germline, CDR1 is MNHEY and CDR2 SMNVEV (reference sequence). CDR3 coding DNA: TGTGCCAGCAGTTCAAGGGTGGCGCTAGCCAAAAACATTCAGTACTTC. The encoded protein is CASSSRVALAKNIQYF.

The table lists this clonotype with a few counts. The chain joins TRBV29-1 to TRBJ2-3; TRBD1 or TRBD2 may be the D gene (6 bases each). The CDR3 runs to 15 residues. The V end was cut by 0 bases, the J end by 4 bases, with 14 bases between. CDR1 and CDR2 (germline): SQVTM, ANQGSEA. The CDR3 DNA reads as TGCAGCGTTGAAGAAAGGGGGGCGAGCCCAGATACGCAGTATTTT. Translation gives CSVEERGASPDTQYF.

In its sample, this clonotype was seen a few times. V is TRBV4-1 and J is TRBJ2-7; 8 nucleotides match TRBD1. In germline, CDR1 is MGHRA, CDR2 YSYEKL. J was trimmed by 4 bases and V by 0 bases; bases with no gene match: 14. This CDR3 is 18 amino acids long. The CDR3: CASSQDRPTGELTYEQYF. The CDR3 DNA follows: TGCGCCAGCAGCCAAGATCGGCCGACAGGGGAATTAACTTACGAGCAGTACTTC.

This clonotype was seen repeatedly, ten times or more. The V gene is TRBV12-3 or TRBV12-4, the J gene TRBJ1-1; 9 nucleotides agree with TRBD1. Germline trimming cut 6 bases from V and 5 bases from J; bases unmatched to any gene: 7. This CDR3 is 14 amino acids long. CDR3 DNA: TGTGCCAGCAGAGCGACAGGGGGTACTACTGAAGCTTTCTTT. Translated, it gives CASRATGGTTEAFF.

The CDR3 nucleotides are TGTGCCAGCAGTGGGATCTCTCTCGGGGTTTCAGATACGCAGTATTTT. This encodes CASSGISLGVSDTQYF. This chain links TRBV28 with TRBJ2-3; a weak D match, TRBD2 (5 bases). The germline V gene encodes CDR1 MDHEN and CDR2 SYDVKM. There are 16 residues in the CDR3. V lost 5 bases and J lost 4, with 19 bases in between.

This clonotype occurred a few times. This chain joins TRBV28 and TRBJ2-1; D perhaps matches TRBD1 (5 bases). Looked up from germline, CDR1 is MDHEN and CDR2 is SYDVKM. Trimming removed 4 bases from V and 12 bases from J, with 13 bases in between. This CDR3 region has 12 residues. Here the CDR3 DNA reads TGTGCCAGCAGTTCCCCTCTCACAGGGCAGTTCTTC. Residues: CASSSPLTGQFF.

The chain couples TRBV20-1 to TRBJ2-3; tentative D call: TRBD2 (6 bases). Germline-derived CDR1 and CDR2 are DFQATT and SNEGSKA (reference sequence). This CDR3 spans 14 amino acids. V lost 5 bases, J lost 4 bases, and 16 bases lay in between. The CDR3 nucleotides read TGCAGTGCTCCGGATGCCGGGGGTGCAGATACGCAGTATTTT. It codes for CSAPDAGGADTQYF.

This clonotype turned up a few times. The CDR3 reads CASTTIAGQETQYF. In DNA form, the CDR3 reads TGTGCCAGCACCACAATAGCGGGACAAGAGACCCAGTACTTC. The chain couples TRBV11-3 to TRBJ2-5; the match to TRBD2 covers 8 bases. Germline V gene data show CDR1 as SGHNT and CDR2 as YENEEA. J lost 2 bases, V lost 7 bases, and 6 bases had no gene match. The CDR3 sequence is 14 residues long.

In this sample, this clonotype turned up a few times. This chain joins TRBV3-1 and TRBJ2-2; 7 positions agree with TRBD1. CDR3 size: 15 residues. J was trimmed by 2 bases and V by 3 bases; bases with no gene match: 3. The V gene's germline CDR1 is LGHDT and CDR2 YNNKEL (reference sequence). CDR3: CASSHGTANTGELFF. The CDR3 bases are TGTGCCAGCAGCCATGGGACAGCCAACACCGGGGAGCTGTTTTTT.

This clonotype was counted only a few times. The chain combines TRBV11-2 with TRBJ1-3; D call uncertain. Per the germline V gene, CDR1 is SGHAT and CDR2 is FQNNGV. Between the trimmed V and J ends, which lost 4 bases and 2 bases, there was a span of 6 bases. There are 13 residues in the CDR3. The CDR3 DNA is TGTGCCAGCAGCTCGACCCCTGGAAACACCATATATTTT. Amino acid sequence: CASSSTPGNTIYF.

There are a few counts of this clonotype. The V gene is TRBV4-1, the J gene TRBJ2-7, with TRBD2 matching over 9 bases. The CDR3 sequence is 15 residues long. V was clipped by 0 bases and J by 3 bases; unmatched bases: 3. Germline-derived CDR1 and CDR2 are MGHRA and YSYEKL. CDR3 amino acids: CASSQDPREGYEQYF. The CDR3, as DNA: TGCGCCAGCAGCCAAGATCCGCGGGAGGGCTACGAGCAGTACTTC.

This clonotype was recorded a few times. The chain is built from TRBV15 and TRBJ2-1; perhaps TRBD2 as D (5 bases). The CDR3 consists of 12 residues. Germline loops: CDR1 LNHNV, CDR2 YYDKDF (reference sequence). The V and J ends lost 8 bases and 9 bases respectively, with 14 bases between them. CDR3 coding DNA: TGTGCCACCGCACCCGGTGGAGGTGAGCAGTTCTTC. This encodes CATAPGGGEQFF.

The J gene is TRBJ2-2, the V gene TRBV12-3 or TRBV12-4; tentative D call: TRBD2 (6 bases). The CDR3 extends over 13 amino acids. V gave up 5 bases and J gave up 9 bases, with 13 bases separating them. The CDR3 here is CASSPDTSRELFF. For the CDR3, the DNA is TGTGCCAGCAGTCCGGACACTAGCCGGGAGCTGTTTTTT.

This clonotype was seen ten or more times. The CDR3 DNA reads as TGCAGCGTTGAGGGCCAGGGCCCCTACAATGAGCAGTTCTTC. The encoded protein is CSVEGQGPYNEQFF. This chain connects TRBV29-1 to TRBJ2-1; tentative D call: TRBD1 (5 bases). CDR3 length: 14 amino acids. V lost 3 bases and J 2 bases, leaving 11 bases between the germline ends. CDR1 is SQVTM and CDR2 is ANQGSEA in the germline V gene.

The chain carries TRBV7-8 and TRBJ2-2; D is unresolved. The CDR3 is 15 residues long. The germline V and J ends were trimmed by 8 bases and 2 bases, with 15 bases remaining between them. Germline V gives CDR1 SGHVS, CDR2 FQNEAQ. CDR3 residues: CASQSDLLNTGELFF. The CDR3 nucleotides are TGTGCCAGCCAATCGGATTTACTCAACACCGGGGAGCTGTTTTTT.

This clonotype was recorded at least ten times. The rearrangement joins TRBV20-1 to TRBJ2-3; 7 positions agree with TRBD1. The CDR3 consists of 16 residues. The germline gives CDR1 DFQATT, CDR2 SNEGSKA (reference sequence). J was trimmed by 2 bases and V by 0 bases; bases with no gene match: 8. The CDR3 bases are TGCAGTGCTAGAGAAGGGGGCAGGCAATTCACAGATACGCAGTATTTT. This gives the protein CSAREGGRQFTDTQYF.

This chain connects TRBV5-1 to TRBJ2-5; tentatively, D is TRBD1 (5 bases). Germline V gene lookup returns CDR1 SGHRS and CDR2 YFSETQ. CDR3 size: 15 residues. Trimming pared 1 base from V and 3 bases from J, leaving 13 bases between. The DNA for the CDR3 is TGCGCCAGCAGCTTGAGGGGCGGCACAAAAGAGACCCAGTACTTC. It yields the protein CASSLRGGTKETQYF.

This clonotype was detected once. This may be a read error, as it is one base from a much larger clone. The conserved final phenylalanine or tryptophan is absent from the CDR3, which likely points to a read error. The chain employs TRBV14 and TRBJ2-3; D is uncertain. V was shortened by 1 base and J by 1 base, with 3 bases between the two germline ends. The CDR3 is 13 residues long. In germline, CDR1 is SGHDN, CDR2 FVKESK. The DNA of the CDR3 is TGTGCCAGCAGCCAAGCCCGCACAGATACGCAGTATTCT. Its protein is CASSQARTDTQYS.

The chain is built from TRBV20-1 and TRBJ1-2; a possible D gene is TRBD1 (6 bases). The length of the CDR3 is 14 residues. V lost 3 bases to trimming and J lost 2 bases, with 13 bases between them. The germline V gene encodes CDR1 DFQATT and CDR2 SNEGSKA (reference sequence). The CDR3, as DNA: TGCAGTGCTAGCCTACGGACAGCAAACTATGGCTACACCTTC. This encodes CSASLRTANYGYTF.

The chain links TRBV5-1 to TRBJ2-3, with D perhaps being TRBD1 or TRBD2 (5 bases each). Trimming removed 3 bases at V and 2 bases at J, with 19 bases between. The CDR3 totals 17 residues. Germline V gene data show CDR1 as SGHRS and CDR2 as YFSETQ. The CDR3 nucleotides are TGCGCCAGCAGCTCGGGAATCCGGGACCGATACACAGATACGCAGTATTTT. It yields the protein CASSSGIRDRYTDTQYF.

This clonotype was seen only a few times. The V call is TRBV14, the J call TRBJ2-1; 7 bases align to TRBD2. The CDR3 sequence is 15 residues long. CDR1 is SGHDN and CDR2 is FVKESK in the germline V gene. V was clipped by 1 base and J by 3 bases; unmatched bases: 3. CDR3 loop: CASSQGRDYYNEQFF. The CDR3, as DNA: TGTGCCAGCAGCCAAGGGCGGGACTACTACAATGAGCAGTTCTTC. Drawing the rest from reference TRBV14 and TRBJ2-1, the complete variable domain is EAGVTQFPSHSVIEKGQTVTLRCDPISGHDNLYWYRRVMGKEIKFLLHFVKESKQDESGMPNNRFLAERTGGTYSTLKVQPAELEDSGVYFCASSQGRDYYNEQFFGPGTRLTVL.

In its sample, this clonotype was seen a few times. The chain employs TRBV25-1 and TRBJ2-2; D not certain. Germline loops: CDR1 MGHDK, CDR2 SYGVNS. V lost 2 bases and J 5 bases, leaving 18 bases between the germline ends. The CDR3 is 17 amino acids. DNA of the CDR3: TGTGCCAGCAGTGAACTGAGCTGGGTGGTGGATACCGGGGAGCTGTTTTTT. Residues: CASSELSWVVDTGELFF.

This clonotype was detected many times. The V call is TRBV27, the J call TRBJ2-2; weak D call: TRBD1 (5 bases). V lost 2 bases and J 8 bases, leaving 18 bases between the germline ends. Germline V gene data show CDR1 as MNHEY and CDR2 as SMNVEV (reference sequence). CDR3 length: 16 residues. CDR3 sequence (DNA): TGTGCCAGCAGTTTAAGGCGGACAAACTCTATGGGGGAGCTGTTTTTT. This gives the protein CASSLRRTNSMGELFF.

This clonotype was seen ten or more times. CDR3 sequence (DNA): TGCGCCAGCAGCCTGAAACCATTAGCGGTCTCCTACAATGAGCAGTTCTTC. Its translation: CASSLKPLAVSYNEQFF. V is TRBV4-1 and J is TRBJ2-1; weak D call: TRBD2 (6 bases). Per germline, CDR1 MGHRA and CDR2 YSYEKL. This CDR3 has 17 amino acids. V was cut by 4 bases and J by 0 bases, with 16 bases left in between.

The chain joins TRBV7-9 to TRBJ2-7; a weak D match, TRBD2 (5 bases). CDR1 is SEHNR, CDR2 FQNEAQ, per germline (reference sequence). V shed 5 bases and J shed 6 bases, with 11 bases lying between them. The CDR3 contains 12 residues. CDR3 protein: CASSRGGPEQYV. CDR3 coding DNA: TGTGCCAGCAGCCGCGGAGGACCCGAGCAGTACGTC.

The gene calls are TRBV5-1 and TRBJ2-1; TRBD2 aligns across 12 bases. The CDR3 runs to 16 residues. V gave up 0 bases and J gave up 8 bases; unmatched junction bases: 6. Germline V gives CDR1 SGHRS, CDR2 YFSETQ. CDR3 in amino acids: CASSLGGLAGYDEQFF. In nucleotides, the CDR3 is TGCGCCAGCAGCTTGGGGGGACTAGCGGGTTACGATGAGCAGTTCTTC.